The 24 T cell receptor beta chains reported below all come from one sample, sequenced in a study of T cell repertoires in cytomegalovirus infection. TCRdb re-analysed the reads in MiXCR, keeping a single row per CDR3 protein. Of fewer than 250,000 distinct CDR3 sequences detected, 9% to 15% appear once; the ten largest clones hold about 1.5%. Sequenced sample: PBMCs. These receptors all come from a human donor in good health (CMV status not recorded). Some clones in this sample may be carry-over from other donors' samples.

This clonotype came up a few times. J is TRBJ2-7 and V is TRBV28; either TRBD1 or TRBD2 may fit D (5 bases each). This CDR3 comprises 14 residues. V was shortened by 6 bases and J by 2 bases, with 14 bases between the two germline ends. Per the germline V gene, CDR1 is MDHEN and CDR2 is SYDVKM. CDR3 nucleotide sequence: TGTGCCAGCAGCCACGGGACCCCCCCCTACGAGCAGTACTTC. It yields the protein CASSHGTPPYEQYF. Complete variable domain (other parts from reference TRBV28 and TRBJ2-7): DVKVTQSSRYLVKRTGEKVFLECVQDMDHENMFWYRQDPGLGLRLIYFSYDVKMKEKGDIPEGYSVSREKKERFSLILESASTNQTSMYLCASSHGTPPYEQYFGPGTRLTVT.

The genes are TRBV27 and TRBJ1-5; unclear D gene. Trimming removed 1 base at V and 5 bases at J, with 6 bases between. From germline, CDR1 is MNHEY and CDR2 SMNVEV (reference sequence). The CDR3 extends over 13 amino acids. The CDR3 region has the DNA TGTGCCAGCAGTTTATACAGCGATCAGCCCCAGCATTTT. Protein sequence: CASSLYSDQPQHF.

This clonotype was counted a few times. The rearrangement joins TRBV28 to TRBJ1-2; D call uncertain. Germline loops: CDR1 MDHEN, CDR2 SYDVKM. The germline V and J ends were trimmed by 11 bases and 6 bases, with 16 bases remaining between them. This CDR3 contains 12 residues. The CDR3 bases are TGTGCCTTTCAAGGCAGGTATCATGGCTACACCTTC. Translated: CAFQGRYHGYTF.

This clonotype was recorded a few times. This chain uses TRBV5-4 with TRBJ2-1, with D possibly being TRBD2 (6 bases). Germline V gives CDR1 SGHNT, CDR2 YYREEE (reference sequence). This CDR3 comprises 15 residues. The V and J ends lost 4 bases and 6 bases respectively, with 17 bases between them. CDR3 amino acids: CASSLGTPSANEQFF. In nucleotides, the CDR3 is TGTGCCAGCAGCCTCGGGACTCCGAGTGCCAATGAGCAGTTCTTC.

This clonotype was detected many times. The CDR3 DNA follows: TGCAGTGCCATTGCAGTTCATCGTGAAAAACTGTTTTTT. Its translation is CSAIAVHREKLFF. The V gene is TRBV20-1, the J gene TRBJ1-4, with unresolved D. From germline, CDR1 is DFQATT and CDR2 SNEGSKA (reference sequence). CDR3 size: 13 residues. Trimming stripped 6 bases from V and 7 bases from J, with 15 bases between.

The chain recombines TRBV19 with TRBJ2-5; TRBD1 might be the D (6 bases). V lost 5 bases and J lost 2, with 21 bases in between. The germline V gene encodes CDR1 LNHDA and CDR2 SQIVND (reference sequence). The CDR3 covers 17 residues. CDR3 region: CASSETRQATRQETQYF. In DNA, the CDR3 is TGTGCCAGTAGTGAGACCCGACAGGCCACTCGACAAGAGACCCAGTACTTC.

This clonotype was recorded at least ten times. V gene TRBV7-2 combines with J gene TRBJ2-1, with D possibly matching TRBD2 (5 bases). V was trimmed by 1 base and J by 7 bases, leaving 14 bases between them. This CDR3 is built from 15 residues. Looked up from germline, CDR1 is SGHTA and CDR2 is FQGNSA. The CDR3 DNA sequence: TGTGCCAGCAGCTTAGGTCCTAGCCCGTCGAATGAGCAGTTCTTC. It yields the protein CASSLGPSPSNEQFF. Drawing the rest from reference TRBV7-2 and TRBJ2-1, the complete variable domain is GAGVSQSPSNKVTEKGKDVELRCDPISGHTALYWYRQSLGQGLEFLIYFQGNSAPDKSGLPSDRFSAERTGGSVSTLTIQRTQQEDSAVYLCASSLGPSPSNEQFFGPGTRLTVL.

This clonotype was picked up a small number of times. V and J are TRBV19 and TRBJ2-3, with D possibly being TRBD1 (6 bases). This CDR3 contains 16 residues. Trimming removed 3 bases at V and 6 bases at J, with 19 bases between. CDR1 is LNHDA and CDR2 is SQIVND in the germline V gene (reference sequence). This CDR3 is CASSMERDNEEDTQYF. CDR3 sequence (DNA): TGTGCCAGTAGTATGGAACGGGACAACGAGGAGGATACGCAGTATTTT.

The CDR3 bases are TGTGCCAGCAGTTCGGAGTTTCAGGCCCCGAGGGTGGATGAGCAGTTCTTC. Protein: CASSSEFQAPRVDEQFF. This sequence joins TRBV12-3 or TRBV12-4 and TRBJ2-1; possible D gene TRBD2, 5 bases. CDR3 length: 17 amino acids. Trimming cost V 4 bases and J 8 bases, with 24 bases left between them.

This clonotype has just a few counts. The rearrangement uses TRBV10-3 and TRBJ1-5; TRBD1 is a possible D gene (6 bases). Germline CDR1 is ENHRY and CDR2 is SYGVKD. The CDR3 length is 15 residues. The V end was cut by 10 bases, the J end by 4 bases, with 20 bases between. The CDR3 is CATRGGGLANQPQHF. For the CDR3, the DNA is TGTGCCACTAGAGGTGGGGGCTTAGCAAATCAGCCCCAGCATTTT.

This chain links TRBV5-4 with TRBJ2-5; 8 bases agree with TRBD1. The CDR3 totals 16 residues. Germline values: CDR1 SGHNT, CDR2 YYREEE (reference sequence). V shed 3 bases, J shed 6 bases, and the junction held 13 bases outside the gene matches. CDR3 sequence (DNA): TGTGCCAGCAGCTCCGGGGCAGGGGGCGAGACTAAGACCCAGTACTTC. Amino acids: CASSSGAGGETKTQYF.

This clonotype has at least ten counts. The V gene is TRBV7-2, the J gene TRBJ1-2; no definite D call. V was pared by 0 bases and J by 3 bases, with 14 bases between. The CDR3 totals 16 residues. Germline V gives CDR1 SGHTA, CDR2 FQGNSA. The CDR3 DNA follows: TGTGCCAGCAGCTTAGCGGCCACTCAAAGGGACTATGGCTACACCTTC. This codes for CASSLAATQRDYGYTF.

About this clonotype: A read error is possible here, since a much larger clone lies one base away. CDR3 in DNA: TGTGTCAGCAGCCCCTACAGGGGCGACAATGAGCAGTTCTTC. Encoded protein: CVSSPYRGDNEQFF. This sequence joins TRBV7-3 and TRBJ2-1; TRBD1 aligns across 7 bases. CDR1 and CDR2 from the germline V gene are SGHTA and FQGTGA. This CDR3 comprises 14 residues.

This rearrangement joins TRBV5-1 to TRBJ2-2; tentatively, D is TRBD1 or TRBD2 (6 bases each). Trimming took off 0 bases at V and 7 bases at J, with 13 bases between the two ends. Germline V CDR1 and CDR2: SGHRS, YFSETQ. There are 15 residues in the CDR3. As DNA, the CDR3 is TGCGCCAGCAGCTTGGACGGGGGCACGGTCGGGGAGCTGTTTTTT. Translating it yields CASSLDGGTVGELFF.

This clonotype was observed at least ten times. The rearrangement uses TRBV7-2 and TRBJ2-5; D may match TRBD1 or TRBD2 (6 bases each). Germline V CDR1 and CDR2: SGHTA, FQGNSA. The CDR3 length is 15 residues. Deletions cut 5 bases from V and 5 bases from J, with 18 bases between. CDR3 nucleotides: TGTGCCAGCAGCCCAGGGGACTCCAGATCCGAGACCCAGTACTTC. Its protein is CASSPGDSRSETQYF. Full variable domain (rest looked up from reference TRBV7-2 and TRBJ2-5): GAGVSQSPSNKVTEKGKDVELRCDPISGHTALYWYRQSLGQGLEFLIYFQGNSAPDKSGLPSDRFSAERTGGSVSTLTIQRTQQEDSAVYLCASSPGDSRSETQYFGPGTRLLVL.

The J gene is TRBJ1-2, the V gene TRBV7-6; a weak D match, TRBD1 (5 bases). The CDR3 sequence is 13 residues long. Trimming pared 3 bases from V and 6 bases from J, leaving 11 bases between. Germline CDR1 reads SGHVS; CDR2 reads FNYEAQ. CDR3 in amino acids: CASSFQGGDGYTF. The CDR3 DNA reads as TGTGCCAGCAGCTTTCAGGGTGGGGATGGCTACACCTTC.

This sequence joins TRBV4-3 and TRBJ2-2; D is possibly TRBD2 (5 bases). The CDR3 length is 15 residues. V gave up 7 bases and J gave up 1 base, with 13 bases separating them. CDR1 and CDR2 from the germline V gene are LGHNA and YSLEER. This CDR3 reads CASTPLAGNTGELFF. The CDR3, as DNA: TGCGCCAGCACACCTCTGGCGGGGAACACCGGGGAGCTGTTTTTT.

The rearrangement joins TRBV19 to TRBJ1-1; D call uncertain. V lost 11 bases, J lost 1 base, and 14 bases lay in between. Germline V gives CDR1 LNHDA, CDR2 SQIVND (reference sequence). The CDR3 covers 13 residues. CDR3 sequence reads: CASLPETNTEAFF. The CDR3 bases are TGTGCCTCCCTTCCCGAGACGAACACTGAAGCTTTCTTT.

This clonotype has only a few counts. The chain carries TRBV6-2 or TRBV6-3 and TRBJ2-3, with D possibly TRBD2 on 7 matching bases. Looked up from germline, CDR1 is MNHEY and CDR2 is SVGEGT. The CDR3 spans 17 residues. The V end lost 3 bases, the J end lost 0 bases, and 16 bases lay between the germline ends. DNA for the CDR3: TGTGCCAGCAGTTATCGCGGGGGCCTATCTAGCACAGATACGCAGTATTTT. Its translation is CASSYRGGLSSTDTQYF.

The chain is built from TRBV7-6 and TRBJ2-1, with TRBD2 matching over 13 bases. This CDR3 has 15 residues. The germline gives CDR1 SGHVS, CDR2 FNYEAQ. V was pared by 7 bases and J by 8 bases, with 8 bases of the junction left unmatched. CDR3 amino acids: CASTPRTSGSHEQFF. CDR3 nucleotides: TGTGCCAGCACTCCCAGGACTAGCGGGAGCCATGAGCAGTTCTTC.

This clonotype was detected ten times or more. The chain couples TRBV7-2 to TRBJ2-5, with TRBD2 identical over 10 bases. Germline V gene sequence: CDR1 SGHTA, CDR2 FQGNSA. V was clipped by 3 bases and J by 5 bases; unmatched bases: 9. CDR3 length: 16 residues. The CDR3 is CASSFGSGGGGETQYF. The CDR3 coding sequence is TGTGCCAGCAGCTTTGGAAGCGGGGGGGGGGGGGAGACCCAGTACTTC.

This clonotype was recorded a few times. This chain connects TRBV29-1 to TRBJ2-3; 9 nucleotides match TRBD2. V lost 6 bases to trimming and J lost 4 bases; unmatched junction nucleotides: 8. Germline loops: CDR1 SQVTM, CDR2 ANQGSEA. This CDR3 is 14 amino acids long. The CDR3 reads CSVAGVAGADTQYF. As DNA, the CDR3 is TGCAGCGTGGCCGGAGTAGCGGGAGCAGATACGCAGTATTTT.

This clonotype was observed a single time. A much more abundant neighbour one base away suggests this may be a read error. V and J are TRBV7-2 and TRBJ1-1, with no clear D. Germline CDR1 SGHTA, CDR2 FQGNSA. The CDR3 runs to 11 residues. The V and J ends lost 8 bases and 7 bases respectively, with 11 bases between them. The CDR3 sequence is CASGPWGEAFF. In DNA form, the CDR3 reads TGTGCCAGCGGCCCCTGGGGTGAAGCTTTCTTT.

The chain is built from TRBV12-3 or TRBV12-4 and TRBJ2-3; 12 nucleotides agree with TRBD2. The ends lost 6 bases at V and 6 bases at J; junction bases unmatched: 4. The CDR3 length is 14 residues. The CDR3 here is CASSPTSGSDTQYF. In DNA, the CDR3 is TGTGCCAGCAGCCCGACTAGCGGGAGTGATACGCAGTATTTT.